This TCR beta chain emerged from a study of T cell responses to AZD1222 COVID-19 vaccine. Study background: Doses given second, at about 4 or about 12 weeks, were pooled.

Points from the study as a whole: Clonal diversity was possibly underestimated; the donors were predominantly white British and more often female. CD4 TCRs associated with vaccination spanned spike, dominating at 160-218 and 743-854.

TCRdb's copy holds only in-frame clones and misses some; the assay was immunoSEQ multiplex PCR. The data contain 98,000 or so clones, 75% to 90% of them singletons. With regard to this clone: Its antigen is as yet unknown.

This sample comprised peripheral blood, obtained on day 0 of AZD1222 vaccination. This receptor was taken from an adult in good health.

The CDR3 nucleotides read TGTGCCAGCAGCCCGAATAGCGGGAGGATGACAGATACGCAGTATTTT. Its translation: CASSPNSGRMTDTQYF. This sequence joins TRBV5-4 and TRBJ2-3, with 10 bases matching TRBD2. J gave up 3 bases and V 4 bases, and 8 bases lay outside the gene matches. Germline CDR1 reads SGHNT; CDR2 reads YYREEE (reference sequence). The CDR3 length is 16 residues.